The rows below give T cell receptor beta chains drawn from one sample of a study of identical twins. MiXCR, applied by TCRdb to the 5' RACE reads, yields one record per CDR3 protein. This sample yields approximately 300,000 distinct CDR3 sequences, of which 7.5% to 9.5% are seen a single time; 7% to 8.5% belongs to the top ten. This same sample was also part of a study on yellow fever vaccine responses in identical twins.

Sequencing was performed on CD8+ T cells sorted from blood. These TCRs come from a young woman in good health. The CDR3 runs from the conserved cysteine through the conserved F or W. A D gene is named only where the DNA matches it firmly. The size field is filled for only some rows; it gives once, few, many or a size class.

D gene: -; clone size: -; J gene: TRBJ1-1; V gene: TRBV5-6; CDR3 DNA: TGTGCCAGCAGCTTGGCGGGGGGCGTTGAAGCTTTCTTT; CDR3 protein: CASSLAGGVEAFF
D gene: TRBD1; clone size: many; J gene: TRBJ2-5; V gene: TRBV7-9; CDR3 DNA: TGTGCCAGCAGCTGGACAGGGGGCGCGAAAGAGACCCAGTACTTC; CDR3 protein: CASSWTGGAKETQYF
D gene: TRBD2; clone size: -; J gene: TRBJ2-3; V gene: TRBV2; CDR3 DNA: TGTGCCAACACTCCTTCGGGGGCTAGCGGGCCAGATACGCAGTATTTT; CDR3 protein: CANTPSGASGPDTQYF
D gene: TRBD2; clone size: -; J gene: TRBJ2-7; V gene: TRBV13; CDR3 DNA: TGTGCCAGCAGCCCCAGAGCGGGGAGCTCCTACGAGCAGTACTTC; CDR3 protein: CASSPRAGSSYEQYF
D gene: -; clone size: -; J gene: TRBJ2-5; V gene: TRBV7-9; CDR3 DNA: TGTGCCAGCAGCTCACGGTCGGAGACCCAGTACTTC; CDR3 protein: CASSSRSETQYF
D gene: TRBD1; clone size: many; J gene: TRBJ1-2; V gene: TRBV5-1; CDR3 DNA: TGCGCCAGCAGTAAGGGGGCCTCTACATATGGCTACACCTTC; CDR3 protein: CASSKGASTYGYTF
D gene: TRBD1; clone size: many; J gene: TRBJ2-7; V gene: TRBV5-1; CDR3 DNA: TGCGCCAGCAGCTCCCTCGGGACAGGAACCTACGAGCAGTACTTC; CDR3 protein: CASSSLGTGTYEQYF
D gene: TRBD2; clone size: many; J gene: TRBJ2-3; V gene: TRBV7-8; CDR3 DNA: TGTGCCAGCAGCCCGGGACTAGCGGTAACAGATACGCAGTATTTT; CDR3 protein: CASSPGLAVTDTQYF
D gene: TRBD1; clone size: few; J gene: TRBJ2-2; V gene: TRBV29-1; CDR3 DNA: TGCAGCGGTAGAGCCGGGACAGACTACACCGGGGAGCTGTTTTTT; CDR3 protein: CSGRAGTDYTGELFF
D gene: -; clone size: few; J gene: TRBJ1-5; V gene: TRBV27; CDR3 DNA: TGTGCCAGCAGTACTTACACAGGGTCGGGCAATCAGCCCCAGCATTTT; CDR3 protein: CASSTYTGSGNQPQHF
D gene: TRBD2; clone size: -; J gene: TRBJ2-7; V gene: TRBV15; CDR3 DNA: TGTGCCACCAGCAGGGATAGCGGGGGGCCCTCCGAGCAGTACTTC; CDR3 protein: CATSRDSGGPSEQYF
D gene: TRBD2; clone size: few; J gene: TRBJ2-3; V gene: TRBV4-2; CDR3 DNA: TGTGCCAGCAGCCAAGAGACTAGCGGGACCTGGGACGACGCGCAGTATTTT; CDR3 protein: CASSQETSGTWDDAQYF
D gene: TRBD2; clone size: few; J gene: TRBJ2-1; V gene: TRBV2; CDR3 DNA: TGTGCCAGCAGTGAACCTAGCGGGGGGCTGTTCTTC; CDR3 protein: CASSEPSGGLFF
D gene: -; clone size: few; J gene: TRBJ2-1; V gene: TRBV14; CDR3 DNA: TGTGCCAGCAGCCAAGTGAGGGTCCCTCTCTACAATGAGCAGTTCTTC; CDR3 protein: CASSQVRVPLYNEQFF
D gene: -; clone size: many; J gene: TRBJ1-5; V gene: TRBV6-1; CDR3 DNA: TGTGCCAGCAGTGATCTTTGGAGCAATCAGCCCCAGCATTTT; CDR3 protein: CASSDLWSNQPQHF
D gene: TRBD2; clone size: few; J gene: TRBJ2-5; V gene: TRBV28; CDR3 DNA: TGTGCCAGCAGTTTAGTTAGTTGGGAGGGGGAGACCCAGTACTTC; CDR3 protein: CASSLVSWEGETQYF
D gene: -; clone size: -; J gene: TRBJ2-1; V gene: TRBV19; CDR3 DNA: TGTGCCAGTAGTATAGTAATTCAGACCGCCTACAATGAGCAGTTCTTC; CDR3 protein: CASSIVIQTAYNEQFF
D gene: TRBD2; clone size: many; J gene: TRBJ2-1; V gene: TRBV29-1; CDR3 DNA: TGCAGCGTTGGGCTAGCGGGAGTATCCTACAATGAGCAGTTCTTC; CDR3 protein: CSVGLAGVSYNEQFF
D gene: TRBD2; clone size: many; J gene: TRBJ2-7; V gene: TRBV15; CDR3 DNA: TGTGCCACCAGCAGAGAGTCTAGCGGACCGGGGGAGCAGTACTTC; CDR3 protein: CATSRESSGPGEQYF
D gene: TRBD1; clone size: -; J gene: TRBJ2-3; V gene: TRBV7-9; CDR3 DNA: TGTGCCAGCCTGGGACAGGGGCGGTGGGATACGCAGTATTTT; CDR3 protein: CASLGQGRWDTQYF
D gene: TRBD1; clone size: few; J gene: TRBJ2-7; V gene: TRBV2; CDR3 DNA: TGTGCCAGCAGCGGGACAGGGAAGTTCGAGCAGTACTTC; CDR3 protein: CASSGTGKFEQYF
D gene: -; clone size: few; J gene: TRBJ1-5; V gene: TRBV9; CDR3 DNA: TGTGCCAGCAGCGTGGGCGGTTCGGTGAATCAGCCCCAGCATTTT; CDR3 protein: CASSVGGSVNQPQHF